Presented here are 8 T cell receptor beta chains from one specimen sequenced in a study of shared clonotypes between healthy human individuals. Sequencing was performed with immunoSEQ multiplex PCR; in TCRdb, only in-frame clones are kept and a portion is missing. The sample lists 600,000 to 750,000 clones; about nine tenths were seen once. Sequenced sample: memory CD8+ T cells from PBMCs. Subset: CD45RO+ cells pooled with CCR7-negative TemRA cells. These receptors all come from a man younger than 30 in good health. Some clones in this sample may be carry-over from other donors' samples.

A single count supports this clone. The rearrangement joins TRBV27 to TRBJ2-7, with TRBD1 matching over 10 bases. Per germline, CDR1 MNHEY and CDR2 SMNVEV (reference sequence). The CDR3 loop spans 16 amino acids. J lost 5 bases, V lost 2 bases, and 9 bases had no gene match. The CDR3 region has the DNA TGTGCCAGCAGTTTAAGTATCGGGACAGGGGAGAACGAGCAGTACTTC. It encodes CASSLSIGTGENEQYF.

This clone was recorded once. The V and J genes are TRBV28 and TRBJ1-2, with 7 bases matching TRBD1. Germline trimming cut 6 bases from V and 5 bases from J; bases unmatched to any gene: 15. This CDR3 comprises 16 residues. Per the germline V gene, CDR1 is MDHEN and CDR2 is SYDVKM. The CDR3 DNA sequence: TGTGCCAGCAGCCCGTTTGGGGAGGGGGCGCATTATGGCTACACCTTC. Amino acid sequence: CASSPFGEGAHYGYTF.

J is TRBJ1-1 and V is TRBV10-2, with a weak D call TRBD1 (6 bases). Germline CDR1 WSHSY, CDR2 SAAADI. Trimming removed 1 base from V and 4 bases from J, with 13 bases in between. The CDR3 is 15 residues long. CDR3 amino acids: CASSEFRGAGTEAFF. The CDR3 DNA reads as TGCGCCAGCAGTGAGTTTCGGGGGGCGGGCACTGAAGCTTTCTTT.

This clone has more than one count but fewer than ten. The rearrangement joins TRBV7-9 to TRBJ2-5; D unresolved. V was trimmed by 5 bases and J by 6 bases, leaving 22 bases between them. The CDR3 totals 16 residues. CDR1 and CDR2 (germline): SEHNR, FQNEAQ (reference sequence). The CDR3 sequence: CASSPVFRSPEKTQYF. The CDR3 region has the DNA TGTGCCAGCAGCCCTGTTTTTAGGAGCCCGGAGAAGACCCAGTACTTC.

This clone was observed a single time. This sequence joins TRBV28 and TRBJ1-5; D not certain. The V gene lost 7 bases and the J gene lost 0 bases, with 13 bases spanning the gap. In germline, CDR1 is MDHEN, CDR2 SYDVKM. CDR3 size: 15 residues. CDR3 nucleotide sequence: TGTGCCAGCAAATGGAAAGGGAATAGCAATCAGCCCCAGCATTTT. As protein: CASKWKGNSNQPQHF.

The CDR3 sequence is CASRLAEVIGNTIYF. CDR3 sequence (DNA): TGTGCCAGCAGACTCGCGGAGGTGATCGGAAACACCATATATTTT. The rearrangement links TRBV28 to TRBJ1-3; D is uncertain. The ends were cut back, 6 bases at V and 4 bases at J, with 16 bases in the middle. The CDR3 is made up of 15 amino acids. Germline CDR1 and CDR2: MDHEN and SYDVKM.

This chain joins TRBV7-9 and TRBJ2-7; 7 nucleotides line up with TRBD1. The V and J ends lost 4 bases and 2 bases, in that order; junction bases with no gene match: 5. This CDR3 has 14 residues. From germline, CDR1 is SEHNR and CDR2 FQNEAQ (reference sequence). CDR3 nucleotides: TGTGCCAGCAGCTCAGGGACAGCGCCCTACGAGCAGTACTTC. Its translation is CASSSGTAPYEQYF.

The V and J genes are TRBV9 and TRBJ2-7; D is possibly TRBD1 (6 bases). V was trimmed by 0 bases and J by 0 bases, leaving 10 bases between them. Per germline, CDR1 SGDLS and CDR2 YYNGEE. This CDR3 spans 15 amino acids. The CDR3 DNA sequence: TGTGCCAGCAGCGTAGCTATGGACAGCTCCTACGAGCAGTACTTC. It specifies CASSVAMDSSYEQYF. The full variable domain, in which reference TRBV9 and TRBJ2-7 provide the parts outside the CDR3, is DSGVTQTPKHLITATGQRVTLRCSPRSGDLSVYWYQQSLDQGLQFLIQYYNGEERAKGNILERFSAQQFPDLHSELNLSSLELGDSALYFCASSVAMDSSYEQYFGPGTRLTVT.